The subject of this entry is one T cell receptor beta chain. The target antigen is unknown. This sample was included in a study of OX40 agonist ivuxolimab in advanced cancers. The overall study: Patients received ivuxolimab, an agonistic anti-OX40 (CD134) antibody. Hepatocellular carcinoma, melanoma, renal cell or head and neck cancer occurred in dose-escalation patients.

Study-level points and caveats: Several nonresponders also turned out to have low normalized T-cell clonal expansion.

The trim removed 4 bases at V and 5 bases at J, leaving 13 bases unmatched. The CDR3 covers 18 residues. Looked up from germline, CDR1 is MDHEN and CDR2 is SYDVKM. TCRdb's copy holds only in-frame clones and misses some; the assay was immunoSEQ multiplex PCR. Among 15,000 or so clones listed, 82% were seen once. Peripheral blood came from all dose cohorts at three timepoints. The sequenced sample was CD4+ or CD8+ T cells sorted from blood, obtained in a trial of the OX40 agonist ivuxolimab. The rearrangement links TRBV28 to TRBJ2-2; 10 bases line up with TRBD2. This clonotype was obtained from an adult with an advanced solid tumor such as melanoma, head and neck, liver or kidney cancer. The CDR3 spells CASSSQGAGGPETGELFF. CDR3 bases: TGTGCCAGCAGTTCCCAGGGAGCGGGAGGGCCCGAGACCGGGGAGCTGTTTTTT. The complete variable domain, with remaining parts taken from reference TRBV28 and TRBJ2-2, reads DVKVTQSSRYLVKRTGEKVFLECVQDMDHENMFWYRQDPGLGLRLIYFSYDVKMKEKGDIPEGYSVSREKKERFSLILESASTNQTSMYLCASSSQGAGGPETGELFFGEGSRLTVL.